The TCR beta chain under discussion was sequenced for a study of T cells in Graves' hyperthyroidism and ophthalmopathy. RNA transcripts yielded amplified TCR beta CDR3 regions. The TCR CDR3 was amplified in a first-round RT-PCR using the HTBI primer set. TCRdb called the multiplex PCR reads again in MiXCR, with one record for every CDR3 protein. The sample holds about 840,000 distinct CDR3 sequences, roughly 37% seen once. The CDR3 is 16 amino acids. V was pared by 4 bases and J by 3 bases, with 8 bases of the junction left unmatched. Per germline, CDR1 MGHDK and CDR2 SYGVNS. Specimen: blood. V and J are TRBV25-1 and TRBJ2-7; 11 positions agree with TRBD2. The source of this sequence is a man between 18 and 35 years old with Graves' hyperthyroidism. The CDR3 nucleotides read TGTGCCAGCAGTGCTAGGGCCGGGACTAGCGGCTACGAGCAGTACTTC. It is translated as CASSARAGTSGYEQYF.